A selection of T cell receptor beta chains follows, all from one sample in a study of cytomegalovirus exposure and HLA in healthy donors. The assay was immunoSEQ multiplex PCR, and TCRdb's table has in-frame clones only and misses some. The table shows around 120,000 clones, with around 70% occurring only once. Material for sequencing was PBMCs. The receptor source for this set is a man aged 25-40 years in good health and CMV-seropositive. The CDR3 runs from the conserved cysteine through the conserved F or W. The D gene is left open where the match is weak. Not all rows give a size; the values are once, few, many and, for expanded clones, a class.

j_gene,v_gene,d_gene,abundance,CDR3nt,CDR3aa
TRBJ2-1,TRBV4-2,TRBD2,NA,TGTGCCAGCAGCCAGATTTGGACTAGCGGGTACAATGAGCAGTTCTTC,CASSQIWTSGYNEQFF
TRBJ2-5,TRBV29-1,NA,NA,TGCAGCGTTGAATTCGGGTTTGCGACCCAGTACTTC,CSVEFGFATQYF
TRBJ2-3,TRBV28,TRBD2,NA,TGTGCCAGCAGGCCGCTAGCGGGAGCCTTGACAGATACGCAGTATTTT,CASRPLAGALTDTQYF
TRBJ2-7,TRBV5-1,NA,NA,TGCGCCAGCAGCTTGGACCTCGGGCGGGCCCCCTACGAGCAGTACTTC,CASSLDLGRAPYEQYF
TRBJ2-7,TRBV15,TRBD2,NA,TGTGCCACCAGCAGACCTAGCGGGAGGTCCTACGAGCAGTACTTC,CATSRPSGRSYEQYF
TRBJ2-7,TRBV19,TRBD2,NA,TGTGCCAGTAGTATGAATAGCGGGGACTTCGAGCAGTACTTC,CASSMNSGDFEQYF
TRBJ1-1,TRBV9,TRBD1,NA,TGTGCCAGCAGCGTAGAATGGGGACAGGGGGCGCTTCGTGCTTTCTTT,CASSVEWGQGALRAFF
TRBJ2-7,TRBV28,TRBD1,NA,TGTGCCAGCAGTTTCAGGACAGGGGGCCACTACGAGCAGTACTTC,CASSFRTGGHYEQYF
TRBJ2-1,TRBV6-5,NA,NA,TGTGCCAGCAGAGAGAGTCGGAATGAGCAGTTCTTC,CASRESRNEQFF
TRBJ1-3,TRBV5-1,NA,NA,TGCGCCAGCAGCTTAGGGGTTTCGGGAAACACCATATATTTT,CASSLGVSGNTIYF
TRBJ2-7,TRBV5-5,TRBD1,NA,TGTGCCAGCAGCTTGGGACAGGGAGTCCCCTACGAGCAGTACTTC,CASSLGQGVPYEQYF
TRBJ1-1,TRBV7-9,NA,once,TGTTCCAGCAGCTTAGATGCCAGGGGCTCAACTGAAGCTTTCTTT,CSSSLDARGSTEAFF
TRBJ2-1,TRBV18,TRBD2,NA,TGTGCCAGCTCACCAGGGGGTAGCGGGAGGCCCAGATACAATGAGCAGTTCTTC,CASSPGGSGRPRYNEQFF
TRBJ1-2,TRBV30,TRBD1,NA,TGTGCCTGGTTGACAGGGGTTGAAGGCTACACCTTC,CAWLTGVEGYTF
TRBJ1-1,TRBV6-5,TRBD1,few,TGTGCCAGCAGCGTGACCGGGACAGGGGCCACTGAAGCTTTCTTT,CASSVTGTGATEAFF
TRBJ2-7,TRBV5-1,TRBD2,NA,TGCGCCAGCAGCCCGCAGACTAGCGGGGGACCCTACGAGCAGTACTTC,CASSPQTSGGPYEQYF
TRBJ2-1,TRBV5-4,NA,NA,TGTGCCAGCAGCTTGCCACCTACAGGGCCATCCTACAATGAGCAGTTCTTC,CASSLPPTGPSYNEQFF
TRBJ2-1,TRBV5-1,NA,NA,TGCGCCAGCAGTTCTACCCGAAACGTAGCAGCGGAGCAGTTCTTC,CASSSTRNVAAEQFF
TRBJ2-1,TRBV7-3,TRBD1,NA,TGTGCCAGCAGCTCCCTGGGACAGGGGGTTAATGAGCAGTTCTTC,CASSSLGQGVNEQFF
TRBJ2-2,TRBV5-4,TRBD2,NA,TGTGCCAGCAGACCCGGGACTAGCAAAGCCGGGGAGCTGTTTTTT,CASRPGTSKAGELFF
TRBJ2-2,TRBV7-3,NA,NA,TGTGCCAGCAGCTTCGGGACCGGGGAGCTGTTTTTT,CASSFGTGELFF
TRBJ2-7,TRBV27,TRBD1,NA,TGTGCCAGCAGCATAACAGGGGGTCGCAACTACGAGCAGTACTTC,CASSITGGRNYEQYF
TRBJ2-7,TRBV6-5,TRBD1,NA,TGTGCCAGCAGCCCGGCAACAGGGGGCGGCGAGCAGTACTTC,CASSPATGGGEQYF
TRBJ2-1,TRBV28,NA,once,TGTGCCAGCAGGGAAGGTGGGAGTGCCTACAATGAGCAGTTCTTC,CASREGGSAYNEQFF
TRBJ2-7,TRBV6-9,TRBD2,few,TGTGCCAGCAGTTATTCGCCCAGTGGACTAGCGCGATCCTACGAGCAGTACTTC,CASSYSPSGLARSYEQYF
TRBJ2-3,TRBV2,TRBD1,few,TGTGCCGGAGGACAGGGCATTTCGCCGCAGTATTTT,CAGGQGISPQYF
TRBJ1-3,TRBV5-8,NA,NA,TGTGCCAGCAGCCCCTCAGGTGGAAACACCATATATTTT,CASSPSGGNTIYF
TRBJ1-2,TRBV27,NA,once,TGTGCCAGCAGTTTTGCGGGGGCAGCGCCCTATGGCTACACCTTC,CASSFAGAAPYGYTF
TRBJ2-3,TRBV5-1,NA,NA,TGCGCCAGCAGCTTAACATCTAGCACAGATACGCAGTATTTT,CASSLTSSTDTQYF
TRBJ2-1,TRBV10-3,TRBD1,NA,TGTGCCATCAGCGTAGGACAGGGTGTATACAATGAGCAGTTCTTC,CAISVGQGVYNEQFF
TRBJ2-5,TRBV2,TRBD1,NA,TGTGCCAGCGGCTCCCCGGGACAGGGAACAGAGACCCAGTACTTC,CASGSPGQGTETQYF
TRBJ2-1,TRBV2,TRBD2,NA,TGTGCCAGCAAGCCGGGAGGAGGAGGCTACAATGAGCAGTTCTTC,CASKPGGGGYNEQFF
TRBJ2-7,TRBV5-1,NA,NA,TGCGCCAGCAGAGCCACAGATTCCTACGAGCAGTACTTC,CASRATDSYEQYF
TRBJ1-2,TRBV28,NA,NA,TGTGCCAGCAGTTTAGGGCAGACTACATATGGCTACACCTTC,CASSLGQTTYGYTF
TRBJ1-1,TRBV28,NA,NA,TGTGCCAGCAGTTTGAGAACGGTGAACACTGAAGCTTTCTTT,CASSLRTVNTEAFF
TRBJ2-7,TRBV5-1,NA,few,TGCGCCAGCAGCTTGGAGAGACACATTTCCTACGAGCAGTACTTC,CASSLERHISYEQYF
TRBJ1-1,TRBV20-1,NA,NA,TGCAGTGCTGAAGGGCCCGGGGGGGCTTTCTTT,CSAEGPGGAFF
TRBJ1-5,TRBV6-1,NA,NA,TGTGCCAGCAGTGAAACCACAGGATATCAGCCCCAGCATTTT,CASSETTGYQPQHF
TRBJ2-7,TRBV6-1,TRBD1,few,TGTGCCAGCAGTGAATGGACAGGGGGGTCCTACGAGCAGTACTTC,CASSEWTGGSYEQYF
TRBJ1-5,TRBV10-3,NA,NA,TGTGCCATCAGCGGGGGACGAAGGGATCAGCCCCAGCATTTT,CAISGGRRDQPQHF
TRBJ2-1,TRBV9,NA,NA,TGTGCCAGCAGCGTAGCTACGTTGGACTCGAACCATGAGCAGTTCTTC,CASSVATLDSNHEQFF
TRBJ2-5,TRBV28,NA,NA,TGTGCCAGCCACGGACATATCCAAGAGACCCAGTACTTC,CASHGHIQETQYF
TRBJ2-7,TRBV15,TRBD1,NA,TGTGCCACCTCTGGGACAGGGAGAAACTACGAGCAGTACTTC,CATSGTGRNYEQYF
TRBJ2-1,TRBV5-4,TRBD2,NA,TGTGCCAGCAGCTTGGAACTAGCGGGTCTCAATGAGCAGTTCTTC,CASSLELAGLNEQFF
TRBJ1-1,TRBV18,NA,few,TGTGCCAGCTCACCGGAGCTGGAGAACACTGAAGCTTTCTTT,CASSPELENTEAFF